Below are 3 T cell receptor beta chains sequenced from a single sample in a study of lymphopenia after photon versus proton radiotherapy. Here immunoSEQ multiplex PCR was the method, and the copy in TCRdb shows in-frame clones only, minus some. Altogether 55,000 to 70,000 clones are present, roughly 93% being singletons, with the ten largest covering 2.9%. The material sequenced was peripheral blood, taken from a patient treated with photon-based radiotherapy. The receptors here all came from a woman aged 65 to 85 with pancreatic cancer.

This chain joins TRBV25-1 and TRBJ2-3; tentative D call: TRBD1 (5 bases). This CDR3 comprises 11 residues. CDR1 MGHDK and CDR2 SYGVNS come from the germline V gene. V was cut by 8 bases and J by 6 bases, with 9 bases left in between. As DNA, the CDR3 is TGTGCCAGCGGACCAGGGGATACGCAGTATTTT. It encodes CASGPGDTQYF.

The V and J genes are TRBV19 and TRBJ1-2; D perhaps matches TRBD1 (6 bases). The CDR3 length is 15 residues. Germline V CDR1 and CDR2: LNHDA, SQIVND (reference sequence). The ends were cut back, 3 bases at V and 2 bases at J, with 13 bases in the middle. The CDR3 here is CASSIERQGNYGYTF. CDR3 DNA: TGTGCCAGTAGTATTGAGAGGCAGGGGAACTATGGCTACACCTTC.

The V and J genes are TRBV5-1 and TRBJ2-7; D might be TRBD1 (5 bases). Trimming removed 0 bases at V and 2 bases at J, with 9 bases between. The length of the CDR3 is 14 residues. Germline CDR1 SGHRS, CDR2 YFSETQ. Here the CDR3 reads CASSLDTGPYEQYF. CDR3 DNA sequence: TGCGCCAGCAGCTTGGATACAGGCCCCTACGAGCAGTACTTC.